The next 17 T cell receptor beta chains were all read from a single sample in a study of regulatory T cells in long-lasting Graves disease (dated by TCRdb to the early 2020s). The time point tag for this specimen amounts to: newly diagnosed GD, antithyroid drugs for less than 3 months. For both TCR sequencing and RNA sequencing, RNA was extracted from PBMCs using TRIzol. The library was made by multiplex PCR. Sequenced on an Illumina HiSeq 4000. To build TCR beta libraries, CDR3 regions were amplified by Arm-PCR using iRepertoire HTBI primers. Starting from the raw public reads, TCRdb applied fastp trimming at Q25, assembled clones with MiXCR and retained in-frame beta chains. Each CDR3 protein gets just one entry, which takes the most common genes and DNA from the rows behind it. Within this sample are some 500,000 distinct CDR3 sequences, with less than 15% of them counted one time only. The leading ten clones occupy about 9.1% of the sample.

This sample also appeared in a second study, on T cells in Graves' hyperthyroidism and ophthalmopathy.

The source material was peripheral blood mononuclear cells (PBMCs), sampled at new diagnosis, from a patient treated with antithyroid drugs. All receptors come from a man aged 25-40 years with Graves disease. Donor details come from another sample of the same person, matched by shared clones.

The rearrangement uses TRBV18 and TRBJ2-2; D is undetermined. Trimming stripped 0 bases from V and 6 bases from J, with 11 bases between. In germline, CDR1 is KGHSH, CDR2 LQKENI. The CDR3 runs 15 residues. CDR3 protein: CASSPPVRYAGELFF. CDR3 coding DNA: TGTGCCAGCTCACCACCGGTACGCTACGCCGGGGAGCTGTTTTTT.

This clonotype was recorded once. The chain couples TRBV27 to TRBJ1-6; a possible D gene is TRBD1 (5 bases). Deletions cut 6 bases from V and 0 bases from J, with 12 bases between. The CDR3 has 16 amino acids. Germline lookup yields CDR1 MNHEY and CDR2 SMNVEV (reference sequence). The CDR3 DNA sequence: TGTGCCAGCAGCCCCCCTAGGGGCTCCTATAATTCACCCCTCCACTTT. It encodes CASSPPRGSYNSPLHF.

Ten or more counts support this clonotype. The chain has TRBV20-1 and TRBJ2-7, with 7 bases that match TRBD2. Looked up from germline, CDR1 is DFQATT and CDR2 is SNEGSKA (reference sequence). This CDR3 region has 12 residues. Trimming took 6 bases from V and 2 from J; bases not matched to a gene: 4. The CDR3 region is CSAGLAAYEQYF. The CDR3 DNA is TGCAGTGCGGGCCTAGCGGCCTACGAGCAGTACTTC.

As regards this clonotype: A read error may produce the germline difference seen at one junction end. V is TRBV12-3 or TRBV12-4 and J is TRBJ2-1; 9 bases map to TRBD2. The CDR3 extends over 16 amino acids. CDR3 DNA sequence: TGTGCCAGCAGATTAGCTCCCCTTAGCGGGAGCGATGAGCAGTTCTTC. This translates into CASRLAPLSGSDEQFF.

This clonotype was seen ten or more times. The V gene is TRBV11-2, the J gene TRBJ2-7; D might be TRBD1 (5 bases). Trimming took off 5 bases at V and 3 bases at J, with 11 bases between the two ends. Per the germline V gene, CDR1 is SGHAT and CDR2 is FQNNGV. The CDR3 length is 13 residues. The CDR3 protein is CASSPDTVYEQYF. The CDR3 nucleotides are TGTGCCAGCAGCCCGGACACAGTCTACGAGCAGTACTTC.

This CDR3 reads CASSPSTGRGSYNEQFF. The CDR3 DNA reads TGCGCCAGCAGCCCCAGTACCGGACGCGGCTCCTACAATGAGCAGTTCTTC. This sequence joins TRBV5-1 and TRBJ2-1; unclear D gene. Germline V gives CDR1 SGHRS, CDR2 YFSETQ. V dropped 4 bases and J dropped 0 bases, with 17 bases sitting between them. The CDR3 is made up of 17 amino acids.

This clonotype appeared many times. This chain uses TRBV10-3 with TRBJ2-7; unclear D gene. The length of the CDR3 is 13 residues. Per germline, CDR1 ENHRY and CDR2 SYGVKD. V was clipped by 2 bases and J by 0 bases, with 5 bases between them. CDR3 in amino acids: CAISEGRSYEQYF. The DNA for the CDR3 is TGTGCCATCAGTGAGGGCCGCTCCTACGAGCAGTACTTC.

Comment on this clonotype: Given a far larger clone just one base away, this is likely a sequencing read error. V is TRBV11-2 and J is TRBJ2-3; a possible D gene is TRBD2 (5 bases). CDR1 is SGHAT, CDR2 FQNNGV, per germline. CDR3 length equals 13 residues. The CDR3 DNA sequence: TGTGCCAGCAGCTTAGCAAGCGCCTACGAGCGGTACTTC. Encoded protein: CASSLASAYERYF.

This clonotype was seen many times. CDR3 in amino acids: CASSLGQLATNEKLFF. CDR3 nucleotides: TGTGCCAGCAGCTTGGGACAGCTGGCAACTAATGAAAAACTGTTTTTT. V gene TRBV11-2 combines with J gene TRBJ1-4; 7 bases are a match to TRBD1. Germline V gene lookup returns CDR1 SGHAT and CDR2 FQNNGV. CDR3 size: 16 residues. After removal of 3 bases from V and 0 bases from J, the junction contained 4 bases not matched to a gene. The full variable domain, its missing parts supplied by reference TRBV11-2 and TRBJ1-4, is EAGVAQSPRYKIIEKRQSVAFWCNPISGHATLYWYQQILGQGPKLLIQFQNNGVVDDSQLPKDRFSAERLKGVDSTLKIQPAKLEDSAVYLCASSLGQLATNEKLFFGSGTQLSVL.

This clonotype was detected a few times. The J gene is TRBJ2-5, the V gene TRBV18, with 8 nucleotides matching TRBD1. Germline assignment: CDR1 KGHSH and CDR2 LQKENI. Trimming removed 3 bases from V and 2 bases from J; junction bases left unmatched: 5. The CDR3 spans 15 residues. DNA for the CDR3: TGTGCCAGCTCACCTCAGGGGGCCCTTCAAGAGACCCAGTACTTC. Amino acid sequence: CASSPQGALQETQYF.

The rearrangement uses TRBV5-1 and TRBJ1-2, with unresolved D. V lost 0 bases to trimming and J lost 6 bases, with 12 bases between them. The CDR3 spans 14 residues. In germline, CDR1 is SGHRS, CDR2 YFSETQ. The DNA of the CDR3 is TGCGCCAGCAGCTTGGAAGCCCTTGCAGATGGCTACACCTTC. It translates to CASSLEALADGYTF.

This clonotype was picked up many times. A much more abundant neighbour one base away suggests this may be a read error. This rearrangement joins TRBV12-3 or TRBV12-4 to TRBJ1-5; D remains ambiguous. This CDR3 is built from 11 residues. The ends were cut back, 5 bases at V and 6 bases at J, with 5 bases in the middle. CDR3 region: CASSASQPQHF. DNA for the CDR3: TGTGCCAGCAGTGCAAGTCAGCCCCAGCATTTT.

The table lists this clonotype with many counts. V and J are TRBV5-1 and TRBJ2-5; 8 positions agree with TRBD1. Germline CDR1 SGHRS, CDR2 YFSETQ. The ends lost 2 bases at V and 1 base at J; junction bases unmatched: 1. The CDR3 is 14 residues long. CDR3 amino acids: CASSFTGGQETQYF. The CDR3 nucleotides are TGCGCCAGCAGCTTTACAGGGGGCCAAGAGACCCAGTACTTC.

CDR3 in amino acids: CASSLGQTVYNEQFF. The CDR3 bases are TGCGCCAGCAGCCTGGGACAGACAGTTTACAATGAGCAGTTCTTC. The V gene is TRBV5-1, the J gene TRBJ2-1; 7 bases match TRBD1. The CDR3 length is 15 residues. Germline trimming cut 4 bases from V and 4 bases from J; bases unmatched to any gene: 8. The V gene's germline CDR1 is SGHRS and CDR2 YFSETQ.

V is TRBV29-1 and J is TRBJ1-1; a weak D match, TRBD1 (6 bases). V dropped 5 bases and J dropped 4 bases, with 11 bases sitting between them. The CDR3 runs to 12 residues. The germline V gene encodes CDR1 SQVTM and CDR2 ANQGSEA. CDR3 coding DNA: TGCAGCGTTCAGAAGGACAGCACTGAAGCTTTCTTT. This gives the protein CSVQKDSTEAFF.

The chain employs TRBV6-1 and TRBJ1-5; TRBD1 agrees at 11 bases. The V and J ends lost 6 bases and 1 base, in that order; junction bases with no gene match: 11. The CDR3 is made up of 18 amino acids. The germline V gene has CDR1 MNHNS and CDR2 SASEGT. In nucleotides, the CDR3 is TGTGCCAGCAGAGACCGGACAGGGGGCGTCGGCAGCAATCAGCCCCAGCATTTT. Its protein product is CASRDRTGGVGSNQPQHF.

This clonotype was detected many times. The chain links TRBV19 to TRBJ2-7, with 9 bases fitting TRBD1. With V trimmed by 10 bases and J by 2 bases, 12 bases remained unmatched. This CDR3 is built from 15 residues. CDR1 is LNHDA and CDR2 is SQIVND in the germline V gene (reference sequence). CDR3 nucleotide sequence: TGTGCCACCGCCGCCGCGGACAGGGGCCCCTACGAGCAGTACTTC. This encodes CATAAADRGPYEQYF.